This T cell receptor (beta chain) is drawn from a study of Graves' ophthalmopathy and Graves' hyperthyroidism. Findings of the study overall: The 13-signature model separated ophthalmopathy from stable hyperthyroidism at almost 90% sensitivity and around 80% specificity.

Germline CDR1 reads MNHNS; CDR2 reads SASEGT. The V gene end was trimmed by 2 bases and the J gene end by 4 bases; junction bases not matched to a gene: 3. The CDR3 sequence is 15 residues long. In regard to this clonotype: Its target is not known.

RNA transcripts yielded amplified TCR beta CDR3 regions. HTBI primers were employed in first-round RT-PCR, then a second-round multiplex PCR followed. MiXCR was run by TCRdb on the multiplex PCR reads, yielding one entry per CDR3 protein. The sample has 200,000 to 250,000 distinct CDR3 sequences; around 50% are singletons. Diagnoses were established from clinical symptoms, serum thyroxine, TRAb, thyroid ultrasound and orbital computed tomography. The gene calls are TRBV6-1 and TRBJ1-5; 9 bases are a match to TRBD1. The receptor's source is an adult man with Graves' ophthalmopathy. Sequenced input: peripheral blood. CDR3 sequence: CASSESGTGNQPQHF. CDR3 bases: TGTGCCAGCAGTGAATCTGGGACAGGGAATCAGCCCCAGCATTTT.